These 29 T cell receptor beta chains originate from one sample sequenced in a study of patients and donors after allogeneic stem cell transplantation. MiXCR was run by TCRdb on the RT-PCR reads, yielding one entry per CDR3 protein. The sample carries about 960,000 distinct CDR3 sequences, more than 15% recorded once. The sample was blood, either unsorted or a sorted T cell fraction (not recorded which). The source is a human donor who was either an allogeneic HSCT recipient or a stem cell or donor lymphocyte infusion donor (not recorded which). It is not recorded whose cells these are; they may come from a transplant donor.

This clonotype was observed a handful of times. This chain joins TRBV24-1 and TRBJ2-2, with 10 bases lining up with TRBD1. The CDR3 has 17 residues. With 2 bases clipped from V and 4 bases from J, the junction kept 6 bases outside the gene matches. CDR1 is KGHDR and CDR2 is SFDVKD in the germline V gene. The CDR3 is CATSDSPGQGSTGELFF. The CDR3 DNA sequence: TGTGCCACCAGTGATTCGCCGGGACAGGGGTCCACCGGGGAGCTGTTTTTT.

V and J are TRBV9 and TRBJ2-7; 9 nucleotides align to TRBD1. The CDR3 extends over 15 amino acids. Germline CDR1 SGDLS, CDR2 YYNGEE. V shed 3 bases, J shed 4 bases, and the junction held 8 bases outside the gene matches. The CDR3 DNA sequence: TGTGCCAGCAGCGCTGGGACAGGGAAGGGTTACGAGCAGTACTTC. Amino acid sequence: CASSAGTGKGYEQYF.

This clonotype was counted between two and nine times. The chain carries TRBV11-2 and TRBJ2-1; D is perhaps TRBD1 (6 bases). V lost 1 base to trimming and J lost 5 bases, with 24 bases between them. The CDR3 extends over 19 amino acids. The germline V gene encodes CDR1 SGHAT and CDR2 FQNNGV. For the CDR3, the DNA is TGTGCCAGCAGCTTAGTCGGTGACCGGACAGTTCACGGCCACAATGAGCAGTTCTTC. Encoded protein: CASSLVGDRTVHGHNEQFF.

This clonotype was counted only a few times. V is TRBV28 and J is TRBJ2-7; 8 nucleotides match TRBD1. This CDR3 is 13 amino acids long. Germline CDR1 MDHEN, CDR2 SYDVKM. Losses at the gene ends were 4 bases for V and 5 bases for J; bases not matched to a gene: 4. CDR3 sequence reads: CASSSDRGHEQYF. For the CDR3, the DNA is TGTGCCAGCAGTTCCGACAGGGGACACGAGCAGTACTTC.

This clonotype was counted a few times. The rearrangement links TRBV3-1 to TRBJ1-5; D uncertain. Germline assignment: CDR1 LGHDT and CDR2 YNNKEL (reference sequence). V was pared by 1 base and J by 6 bases, with 4 bases between. The CDR3 totals 12 residues. This chain's CDR3 is CASSQGFQPQHF. The CDR3 DNA follows: TGTGCCAGCAGCCAAGGGTTTCAGCCCCAGCATTTT.

The chain is built from TRBV4-3 and TRBJ2-5, with D perhaps assigned TRBD1 or TRBD2 (5 bases each). Per germline, CDR1 LGHNA and CDR2 YSLEER. This CDR3 region has 14 residues. Trimming pared 2 bases from V and 4 bases from J, leaving 11 bases between. The CDR3, as DNA: TGCGCCAGCAGCCAACACGGGGCTGGAGAGACCCAGTACTTC. Translating it yields CASSQHGAGETQYF.

This clonotype was seen more than once but under ten times. The chain employs TRBV7-6 and TRBJ1-2; D is uncertain. The germline gives CDR1 SGHVS, CDR2 FNYEAQ. Trimming shortened V by 5 bases and J by 13 bases, and 23 bases separated the two germline ends. The length of the CDR3 is 14 residues. The CDR3 protein is CASSPSTPPGITTF. CDR3 in DNA: TGTGCCAGCAGCCCTTCCACCCCTCCGGGGATTACCACCTTC. Drawing the rest from reference TRBV7-6 and TRBJ1-2, the complete variable domain is GAGVSQSPRYKVTKRGQDVALRCDPISGHVSLYWYRQALGQGPEFLTYFNYEAQQDKSGLPNDRFSAERPEGSISTLTIQRTEQRDSAMYRCASSPSTPPGITTFGSGTRLTVV.

This clonotype has more than one count but fewer than ten. J is TRBJ1-5 and V is TRBV28; 7 bases align to TRBD1. Germline V gene sequence: CDR1 MDHEN, CDR2 SYDVKM. This CDR3 comprises 15 residues. V lost 4 bases and J lost 10; bases outside the gene matches: 13. CDR3 in DNA: TGTGCCAGCAGTTACCCAGGGGGAAGTCGGTTTCCCCAGCATTTT. Amino acid sequence: CASSYPGGSRFPQHF.

This clonotype has a handful of counts. V gene TRBV29-1 combines with J gene TRBJ2-3; no reliable D call. Per the germline V gene, CDR1 is SQVTM and CDR2 is ANQGSEA. The CDR3 spans 13 residues. V was clipped by 4 bases and J by 6 bases, with 14 bases between them. As DNA, the CDR3 is TGCAGCGTTGTCTATCGGCTGCGGGATACGCAGTATTTT. Its protein is CSVVYRLRDTQYF.

This clonotype was detected only a few times. The V call is TRBV5-1, the J call TRBJ2-7; no clear D gene. Looked up from germline, CDR1 is SGHRS and CDR2 is YFSETQ. Trimming left V 2 bases short and J 1 base short, with 10 bases between. The CDR3 is 14 residues long. The CDR3 DNA sequence: TGCGCCAGCAGCTTTTATGGGGAATCCTACGAGCAGTACTTC. Translating gives CASSFYGESYEQYF.

The chain carries TRBV5-1 and TRBJ2-7, with no clear D. The CDR3 extends over 14 amino acids. Germline CDR1 and CDR2: SGHRS and YFSETQ. V shed 2 bases and J shed 6 bases, with 15 bases lying between them. CDR3 loop: CASSLPLGLSEQYF. DNA for the CDR3: TGCGCCAGCAGCTTACCCTTGGGCTTAAGCGAGCAGTACTTC.

The chain carries TRBV15 and TRBJ2-1; 9 bases match TRBD1. V dropped 3 bases and J dropped 6; count of bases not matched to a gene: 9. CDR3 size: 16 residues. The germline V gene has CDR1 LNHNV and CDR2 YYDKDF (reference sequence). The CDR3 DNA sequence: TGTGCCACCAGCAGTGAAAGGACAGGGGTCCTCAATGAGCAGTTCTTC. Amino acid sequence: CATSSERTGVLNEQFF.

CDR3 in amino acids: CASSLFPLAYEQYF. CDR3 DNA: TGTGCCAGCAGCTTATTCCCTCTTGCCTACGAGCAGTACTTC. V usage is TRBV7-2 and J usage is TRBJ2-7; the D is unclear. Trimming stripped 2 bases from V and 2 bases from J, with 10 bases between. Germline V CDR1 and CDR2: SGHTA, FQGNSA. This CDR3 has 14 residues.

V is TRBV7-3 and J is TRBJ2-6; D is unresolved. Germline CDR1 is SGHTA and CDR2 is FQGTGA. The CDR3 is 14 amino acids. The germline V and J ends were trimmed by 6 bases and 2 bases, with 8 bases remaining between them. CDR3 coding DNA: TGTGCCAGCAGAGGCGGTGCTGGGGCCAACGTCCTGACTTTC. Amino acid sequence: CASRGGAGANVLTF.

This clonotype was observed a few times. This chain connects TRBV10-2 to TRBJ2-7; D is perhaps TRBD2 (5 bases). Germline assignment: CDR1 WSHSY and CDR2 SAAADI. This CDR3 region has 13 residues. V lost 6 bases to trimming and J lost 3 bases, with 12 bases between them. CDR3 protein: CASSGDEDYEQYF. The CDR3 bases are TGCGCCAGCAGCGGGGATGAGGACTACGAGCAGTACTTC.

This clonotype showed up just a few times. The chain joins TRBV29-1 to TRBJ1-1; D is uncertain. This CDR3 is built from 14 residues. Trimming cost V 7 bases and J 4 bases, with 19 bases left between them. Germline V CDR1 and CDR2: SQVTM, ANQGSEA. For the CDR3, the DNA is TGCAGCGGGCAGGTAGGGCCCCGGAGCACTGAAGCTTTCTTT. Translated, it gives CSGQVGPRSTEAFF. The full variable domain, in which reference TRBV29-1 and TRBJ1-1 provide the parts outside the CDR3, is SAVISQKPSRDICQRGTSLTIQCQVDSQVTMMFWYRQQPGQSLTLIATANQGSEATYESGFVIDKFPISRPNLTFSTLTVSNMSPEDSSIYLCSGQVGPRSTEAFFGQGTRLTVV.

This clonotype was counted at least ten times. The chain couples TRBV6-1 to TRBJ1-6; D uncertain. V was trimmed by 6 bases and J by 6 bases, leaving 12 bases between them. In germline, CDR1 is MNHNS, CDR2 SASEGT. This CDR3 has 14 residues. The CDR3 region has the DNA TGTGCCAGCAGGATCAACAGCGGTAATTCACCCCTCCACTTT. This translates into CASRINSGNSPLHF.

This clonotype has at least ten counts. This rearrangement joins TRBV29-1 to TRBJ2-1; no reliable D call. The CDR3 consists of 11 residues. Germline lookup yields CDR1 SQVTM and CDR2 ANQGSEA. V was cut by 5 bases and J by 12 bases, with 14 bases left in between. CDR3: CSVTAPAGQFF. In DNA form, the CDR3 reads TGCAGCGTTACCGCCCCGGCTGGGCAGTTCTTC.

This clonotype was seen a few times. The junction differs from germline at one of its ends, possibly a read error. The chain is built from TRBV7-3 and TRBJ1-4; possibly TRBD1 for D (6 bases). The CDR3 has 11 amino acids. In germline, CDR1 is SGHTA, CDR2 FQGTGA. CDR3 sequence reads: CASRRTGPFGF. The DNA of the CDR3 is TGTGCCAGCAGGCGCACAGGGCCCTTCGGGTTT.

CDR3 region: CASSIYRVHNTEAFF. CDR3 coding DNA: TGTGCCAGCAGCATCTACAGGGTACATAACACTGAAGCTTTCTTT. The chain links TRBV5-8 to TRBJ1-1; perhaps TRBD1 as D (6 bases). With 4 bases removed from V and 2 bases from J, the gap between germline ends came to 15 bases. CDR3 length: 15 residues. The germline CDR1 and CDR2 sequences are SGHTS and YDEGEE.

The V and J genes are TRBV7-2 and TRBJ2-1; 9 nucleotides agree with TRBD2. The CDR3 has 16 residues. CDR1 is SGHTA and CDR2 is FQGNSA in the germline V gene. The V and J ends lost 5 bases and 4 bases, in that order; junction bases with no gene match: 9. The CDR3 region is CASSPASGESYNEQFF. The DNA of the CDR3 is TGTGCCAGCAGCCCAGCTAGCGGGGAGTCTTACAATGAGCAGTTCTTC.

This clonotype was counted only a few times. The chain recombines TRBV7-6 with TRBJ2-3; 7 bases fit TRBD1. CDR1 is SGHVS, CDR2 FNYEAQ, per germline. Trimming removed 2 bases from V and 0 bases from J; junction bases left unmatched: 5. CDR3 length equals 16 residues. CDR3 region: CASSLRMGQSTDTQYF. Here the CDR3 DNA reads TGTGCCAGCAGCTTAAGGATGGGACAGAGCACAGATACGCAGTATTTT.

This clonotype appeared a few times. This chain connects TRBV10-3 to TRBJ2-5; TRBD2 aligns across 9 bases. Germline lookup yields CDR1 ENHRY and CDR2 SYGVKD. CDR3 length: 18 residues. V trimming: 6 bases; J trimming: 4 bases; junction bases outside the gene matches: 18. CDR3 DNA sequence: TGTGCCATCAGCCCCCAGGATGAGCGGGGGGCCTGGGGAGAGACCCAGTACTTC. Protein product: CAISPQDERGAWGETQYF.

This clonotype was seen more than once but under ten times. This sequence joins TRBV20-1 and TRBJ2-7; 7 bases are shared with TRBD1. The V segment lost 2 bases and the J segment 3 bases; nucleotides outside the gene matches: 16. CDR1 and CDR2 (germline): DFQATT, SNEGSKA (reference sequence). The CDR3 contains 17 residues. The CDR3 is CSARPQRLDRDIYEQYF. As DNA, the CDR3 is TGCAGTGCTAGACCCCAACGCCTCGACAGGGATATCTACGAGCAGTACTTC.

This clonotype was found a few times. J is TRBJ2-2 and V is TRBV4-1; 7 nucleotides match TRBD2. Looked up from germline, CDR1 is MGHRA and CDR2 is YSYEKL. CDR3 size: 20 residues. Unmatched junction bases numbered 17, after V lost 0 bases and J lost 4 bases. This CDR3 reads CASSQDQVGAGSRGTGELFF. The CDR3 DNA reads TGCGCCAGCAGCCAAGATCAGGTTGGAGCGGGGTCAAGGGGCACCGGGGAGCTGTTTTTT.

This clonotype turned up a few times. V gene TRBV20-1 combines with J gene TRBJ2-3; possibly TRBD2 for D (5 bases). V was clipped by 4 bases and J by 4 bases, with 12 bases between them. Per the germline V gene, CDR1 is DFQATT and CDR2 is SNEGSKA (reference sequence). The CDR3 extends over 13 amino acids. CDR3 coding DNA: TGCAGTGCTATAGTGGGAGTGGCAGATACGCAGTATTTT. It specifies CSAIVGVADTQYF.

The chain combines TRBV7-9 with TRBJ1-6; TRBD1 matches 10 bases. Germline assignment: CDR1 SEHNR and CDR2 FQNEAQ (reference sequence). CDR3 length equals 17 residues. The V gene end was trimmed by 5 bases and the J gene end by 4 bases; junction bases not matched to a gene: 8. The CDR3 DNA is TGTGCCAGCAGCACGAGTAGGACAGGGGGGTATAATTCACCCCTCCACTTT. Residues: CASSTSRTGGYNSPLHF.

This clonotype was recorded a few times. The CDR3 loop reads CSASTPRGLNTGELFF. As DNA, the CDR3 is TGCAGTGCTAGCACGCCCCGGGGGCTAAACACCGGGGAGCTGTTTTTT. V is TRBV20-1 and J is TRBJ2-2; the D gene could be TRBD1 or TRBD2 (6 bases each). V gave up 3 bases and J gave up 2 bases, with 16 bases separating them. The CDR3 runs to 16 residues. Germline CDR1 DFQATT, CDR2 SNEGSKA (reference sequence).

This clonotype was seen ten or more times. V usage is TRBV12-3 or TRBV12-4 and J usage is TRBJ1-1, with 8 bases aligning to TRBD1. This CDR3 contains 13 residues. After removal of 7 bases from V and 4 bases from J, the junction contained 5 bases not matched to a gene. The chain's CDR3 is CASTGQVSTEAFF. CDR3 sequence (DNA): TGTGCCAGCACGGGACAGGTCAGCACTGAAGCTTTCTTT.